This TCR beta chain was recovered during a study of graft-versus-host responses after intestinal transplantation. For the study at large: Recipients obtained multivisceral, liver-intestinal, or isolated intestinal transplants. Anti-thymocyte globulin served as induction for all recipients, who then took tacrolimus and steroids for 2 to 4 years.

A word on this clone: Its antigen is undetermined.

TCRdb's table, derived via immunoSEQ multiplex PCR, lists solely in-frame clones and lacks some. The data show around 87,000 clones, roughly 90% seen once. Study-level findings and limits: Within the allografts of patients who had graft-donor T cell macrochimerism, graft-versus-host to host-versus-graft clonal ratios were high. Some GvH clones were seen earlier in gut or blood, suggesting intestinal origin.

The sequence derives from a human donor who was the organ donor for an intestinal transplant. The sample here was unstimulated CD8+ T cells sorted from spleen or lymph node cells, taken before transplant.

CDR3 in DNA: TGTGCCATCAGTGAGCCCAACGGGGGCTACGAGCAGTACTTC. Amino acids: CAISEPNGGYEQYF. The gene calls are TRBV10-3 and TRBJ2-7, with TRBD2 as a possible D gene (6 bases). This CDR3 is 14 amino acids long. Trimming shortened V by 2 bases and J by 3 bases, and 11 bases separated the two germline ends. Germline V CDR1 and CDR2: ENHRY, SYGVKD.